This T cell receptor beta chain was recorded in a study of T cells in Graves' hyperthyroidism and ophthalmopathy. For this clonotype: Its specificity is not known. Compared with germline, one end of the junction differs, possibly owing to a read error.

Study-wide results and caveats: The model anticipated ophthalmopathy a median approximately 6.6 months pre-onset.

Amplified TCR beta CDR3 regions came from RNA transcripts. HTBI primers were used for first-round RT-PCR of the TCR CDR3. TCRdb ran MiXCR on the multiplex PCR reads and lists one entry per CDR3 protein. The sample has 450,000 to 650,000 distinct CDR3 sequences; around 21% are singletons. The sequence came from a man aged 18 to 35 with Graves' hyperthyroidism. Sequences were obtained from blood.

The CDR3 reads CASSPGVERYGYTF. The CDR3 DNA sequence: TGTGCCAGCAGTCCCGGGGTCGAACGCTATGGTTACACCTTC. The chain uses TRBV27 and TRBJ1-2; D not resolved. CDR3 length: 14 residues. Germline V lookup: CDR1 MNHEY, CDR2 SMNVEV (reference sequence).